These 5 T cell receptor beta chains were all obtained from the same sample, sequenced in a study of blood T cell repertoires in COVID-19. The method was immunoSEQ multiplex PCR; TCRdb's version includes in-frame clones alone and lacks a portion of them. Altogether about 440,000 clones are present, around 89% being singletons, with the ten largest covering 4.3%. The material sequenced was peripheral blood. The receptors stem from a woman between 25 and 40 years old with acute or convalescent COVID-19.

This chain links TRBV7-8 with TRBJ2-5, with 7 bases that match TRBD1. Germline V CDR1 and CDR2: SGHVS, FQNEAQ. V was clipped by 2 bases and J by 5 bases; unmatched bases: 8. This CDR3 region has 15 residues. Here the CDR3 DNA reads TGTGCCAGCAGCTTATGGACAGGCCGTGGGGAGACCCAGTACTTC. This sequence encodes CASSLWTGRGETQYF.

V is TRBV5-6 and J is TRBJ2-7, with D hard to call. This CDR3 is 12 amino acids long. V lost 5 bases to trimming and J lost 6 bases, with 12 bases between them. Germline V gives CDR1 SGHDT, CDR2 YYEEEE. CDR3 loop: CASSYALREQYF. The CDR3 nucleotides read TGTGCCAGCAGTTACGCCCTACGCGAGCAGTACTTC. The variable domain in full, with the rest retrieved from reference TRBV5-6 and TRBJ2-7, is DAGVTQSPTHLIKTRGQQVTLRCSPKSGHDTVSWYQQALGQGPQFIFQYYEEEERQRGNFPDRFSGHQFPNYSSELNVNALLLGDSALYLCASSYALREQYFGPGTRLTVT.

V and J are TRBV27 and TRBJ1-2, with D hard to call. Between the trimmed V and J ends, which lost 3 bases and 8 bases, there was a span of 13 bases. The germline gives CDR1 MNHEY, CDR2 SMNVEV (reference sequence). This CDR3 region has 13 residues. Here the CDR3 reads CASSFHTREGYTF. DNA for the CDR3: TGTGCCAGCAGTTTCCACACTAGGGAAGGCTACACCTTC.

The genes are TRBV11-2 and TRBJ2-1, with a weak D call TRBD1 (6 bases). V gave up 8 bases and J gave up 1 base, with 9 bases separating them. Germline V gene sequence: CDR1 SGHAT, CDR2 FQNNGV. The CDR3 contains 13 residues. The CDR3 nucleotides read TGTGCCAGCGGGACAAGGTCCTACAATGAGCAGTTCTTC. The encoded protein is CASGTRSYNEQFF.

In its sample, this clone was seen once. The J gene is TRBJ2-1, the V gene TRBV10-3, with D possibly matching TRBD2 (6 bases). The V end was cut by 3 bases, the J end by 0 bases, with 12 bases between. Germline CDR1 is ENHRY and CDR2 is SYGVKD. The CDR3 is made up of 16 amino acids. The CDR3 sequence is CAISDPRGSSYNEQFF. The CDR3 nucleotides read TGTGCCATCAGTGATCCTCGGGGGAGCTCCTACAATGAGCAGTTCTTC.